This T cell receptor (beta chain) was recovered during a study of T cells in Graves' hyperthyroidism and ophthalmopathy. In this sample, this clonotype turned up many times. Amplification of TCR beta CDR3 regions used RNA as the template. The HTBI primer set drove a first-round RT-PCR of the TCR CDR3. Using its own MiXCR run on the multiplex PCR reads, TCRdb lists one record per CDR3 protein. Seen here are about 400,000 distinct CDR3 sequences, under 15% observed once, and the top ten hold about 31%. V trimming: 4 bases; J trimming: 5 bases; junction bases outside the gene matches: 9. Germline CDR1 reads SGHKS; CDR2 reads YYEKEE (reference sequence). The CDR3 is 15 amino acids.

Sequenced sample: blood. The rearrangement uses TRBV5-5 and TRBJ2-3; TRBD1 aligns across 8 bases. The clonotype was recovered from a woman aged 30 to 39 with Graves' hyperthyroidism. The CDR3 is CASSVGTGGGDTQYF. CDR3 DNA sequence: TGTGCCAGCAGCGTAGGGACAGGTGGGGGAGATACGCAGTATTTT.